This passage covers 22 T cell receptor beta chains from one sample sequenced in a study of T cell responses to AZD1222 COVID-19 vaccine. The method was immunoSEQ multiplex PCR; TCRdb's version includes in-frame clones alone and lacks a portion of them. The sample includes about 140,000 clones, approximately 89% of them seen just once. The input for sequencing was peripheral blood, taken 28 days after the second AZD1222 dose. The receptor set was obtained from an adult who received the AZD1222 COVID-19 vaccine.

The rearrangement uses TRBV21-1 and TRBJ2-7; the tabulated D call, TRBD1, remains unverified against the DNA. TRBV21-1 is tagged as a pseudogene. The CDR3 has 18 amino acids. The CDR3 sequence: CASSTRDRGPFGSYEQYF. The DNA for the CDR3 is TGTGCCAGCAGCACCCGGGACAGGGGTCCTTTCGGAAGCTACGAGCAGTACTTC.

This clone came up a few times. The chain joins TRBV27 to TRBJ1-5; D possibly corresponds to TRBD1 (5 bases). V shed 0 bases and J shed 6 bases, with 21 bases lying between them. This CDR3 has 18 amino acids. CDR1 is MNHEY, CDR2 SMNVEV, per germline (reference sequence). The CDR3 region has the DNA TGTGCCAGCAGTTTATCTCGTAGGGGCGGACTGGGGGGTCAGCCCCAGCATTTT. Amino acids: CASSLSRRGGLGGQPQHF.

The CDR3 DNA reads TGTGCCAGCAGCCTAAGGGGTAACACTGAAGCTTTCTTT. Its translation is CASSLRGNTEAFF. The rearrangement joins TRBV6-2 or TRBV6-3 to TRBJ1-1, with D perhaps TRBD1 (5 bases). This CDR3 is built from 13 residues. V was trimmed by 6 bases and J by 2 bases, leaving 10 bases between them. Germline values: CDR1 MNHEY, CDR2 SVGEGT.

The J gene is TRBJ2-7, the V gene TRBV7-9, with 7 positions matching TRBD1. From germline, CDR1 is SEHNR and CDR2 FQNEAQ (reference sequence). Trimming took 3 bases from V and 4 from J; bases not matched to a gene: 6. CDR3 length equals 14 residues. The CDR3 here is CASSFGQARYEQYF. For the CDR3, the DNA is TGTGCCAGCAGCTTCGGACAGGCTCGATACGAGCAGTACTTC.

This chain uses TRBV2 with TRBJ1-5; 7 bases are shared with TRBD1. V shed 2 bases and J 4 bases; nucleotides not matched to a gene: 8. The CDR3 covers 16 residues. In germline, CDR1 is SNHLY, CDR2 FYNNEI. This CDR3 reads CASSEYGAQGNQPQHF. The DNA of the CDR3 is TGTGCCAGCAGTGAATATGGGGCACAGGGGAATCAGCCCCAGCATTTT.

The rearrangement uses TRBV9 and TRBJ1-6, with D possibly matching TRBD1 (5 bases). Trimming removed 3 bases from V and 0 bases from J, with 10 bases in between. Germline V gene data show CDR1 as SGDLS and CDR2 as YYNGEE. CDR3 length equals 16 residues. The DNA for the CDR3 is TGTGCCAGCAGCGCTCAGGGTGACTCCTATAATTCACCCCTCCACTTT. It codes for CASSAQGDSYNSPLHF.

The gene calls are TRBV7-8 and TRBJ2-3, with D possibly being TRBD2 (5 bases). V lost 5 bases, J lost 4 bases, and 13 bases lay in between. The CDR3 is 14 amino acids. Germline-derived CDR1 and CDR2 are SGHVS and FQNEAQ. CDR3: CASSPGPAADTQYF. CDR3 bases: TGTGCCAGCAGCCCCGGACCAGCGGCAGATACGCAGTATTTT.

The genes are TRBV2 and TRBJ1-1, with D unclear. The CDR3 has 16 residues. Trimming stripped 10 bases from V and 0 bases from J, with 21 bases between. The germline V gene has CDR1 SNHLY and CDR2 FYNNEI. The CDR3 DNA follows: TGTGCCATCCAATACCCCCCCAGGAGCATGAACACTGAAGCTTTCTTT. Its translation: CAIQYPPRSMNTEAFF.

The J gene is TRBJ1-4, the V gene TRBV4-1; D is possibly TRBD1 (5 bases). V was trimmed by 3 bases and J by 0 bases, leaving 8 bases between them. Germline lookup yields CDR1 MGHRA and CDR2 YSYEKL. CDR3 size: 15 residues. The CDR3 DNA follows: TGCGCCAGCAGCCACCCGGGGGCAACTAATGAAAAACTGTTTTTT. It codes for CASSHPGATNEKLFF.

V and J are TRBV30 and TRBJ2-2; the D is unclear. This CDR3 is built from 15 residues. V dropped 3 bases and J dropped 4 bases, with 15 bases sitting between them. Germline CDR1 is GTSNPN and CDR2 is SVGIG (reference sequence). CDR3 loop: CAWSSVPPSTGELFF. The CDR3 region has the DNA TGTGCCTGGAGCAGCGTCCCCCCCAGCACCGGGGAGCTGTTTTTT.

The chain couples TRBV19 to TRBJ1-1; no reliable D call. V was trimmed by 6 bases and J by 1 base, leaving 6 bases between them. The V gene's germline CDR1 is LNHDA and CDR2 SQIVND (reference sequence). CDR3 length: 12 amino acids. CDR3 nucleotide sequence: TGTGCCAGTAGGAACAGGAACACTGAAGCTTTCTTT. This encodes CASRNRNTEAFF.

This chain uses TRBV5-4 with TRBJ2-7; D is undetermined. There are 14 residues in the CDR3. V lost 3 bases to trimming and J lost 1 base, with 11 bases between them. Germline V gives CDR1 SGHNT, CDR2 YYREEE (reference sequence). CDR3 sequence reads: CASSSLTESYEQYF. The CDR3 bases are TGTGCCAGCAGCTCACTGACTGAGTCCTACGAGCAGTACTTC.

The rearrangement uses TRBV7-2 and TRBJ2-7, with TRBD2 as a possible D gene (6 bases). V lost 1 base to trimming and J lost 2 bases, with 12 bases between them. The CDR3 has 15 residues. Germline CDR1 and CDR2: SGHTA and FQGNSA. The CDR3 DNA sequence: TGTGCCAGCAGCTTAGGTCAGGCGGGGACCTACGAGCAGTACTTC. This sequence encodes CASSLGQAGTYEQYF.

The chain combines TRBV2 with TRBJ2-1; TRBD2 matches at 8 bases. J was trimmed by 8 bases and V by 6 bases; bases with no gene match: 12. CDR3 size: 15 residues. The germline CDR1 and CDR2 sequences are SNHLY and FYNNEI. In nucleotides, the CDR3 is TGTGCCAGCAGACCGGGACTAGGATCGTTCGATGAGCAGTTCTTC. Its translation: CASRPGLGSFDEQFF. Full variable domain (rest looked up from reference TRBV2 and TRBJ2-1): EPEVTQTPSHQVTQMGQEVILRCVPISNHLYFYWYRQILGQKVEFLVSFYNNEISEKSEIFDDQFSVERPDGSNFTLKIRSTKLEDSAMYFCASRPGLGSFDEQFFGPGTRLTVL.

The chain links TRBV4-1 to TRBJ1-2; 9 bases are shared with TRBD1. Germline V gene sequence: CDR1 MGHRA, CDR2 YSYEKL. This CDR3 is built from 15 residues. V lost 2 bases and J lost 7; bases outside the gene matches: 8. CDR3 DNA: TGCGCCAGCAGCCAATCTTCCGGGACAGGGAGTGGCTACACCTTC. Its translation: CASSQSSGTGSGYTF.

The V call is TRBV5-4, the J call TRBJ2-1; D gene uncertain. The germline gives CDR1 SGHNT, CDR2 YYREEE (reference sequence). V lost 4 bases and J 4 bases, leaving 15 bases between the germline ends. CDR3 length equals 15 residues. The CDR3 is CASSLSAAEYNEQFF. CDR3 DNA sequence: TGTGCCAGCAGCCTTTCCGCCGCTGAGTACAATGAGCAGTTCTTC.

The chain carries TRBV6-2 or TRBV6-3 and TRBJ1-3; D possibly corresponds to TRBD1 (5 bases). V lost 2 bases and J 4 bases, leaving 6 bases between the germline ends. The germline V gene has CDR1 MNHEY and CDR2 SVGEGT. This CDR3 region has 13 residues. CDR3 amino acids: CASSYGDGNTIYF. CDR3 DNA sequence: TGTGCCAGCAGTTACGGGGACGGAAACACCATATATTTT.

J is TRBJ1-5 and V is TRBV7-2; D is perhaps TRBD1 (6 bases). Germline values: CDR1 SGHTA, CDR2 FQGNSA. The V and J ends lost 3 bases and 7 bases respectively, with 10 bases between them. The CDR3 covers 13 residues. CDR3 loop: CASSFSTGQPQHF. CDR3 sequence (DNA): TGTGCCAGCAGCTTTTCAACAGGGCAGCCCCAGCATTTT.

V and J are TRBV19 and TRBJ1-1; D ambiguous. V shed 0 bases and J shed 1 base, with 6 bases lying between them. Per germline, CDR1 LNHDA and CDR2 SQIVND (reference sequence). This CDR3 comprises 14 residues. CDR3 in amino acids: CASSIEGPNTEAFF. In nucleotides, the CDR3 is TGTGCCAGTAGTATAGAAGGGCCGAACACTGAAGCTTTCTTT.

The chain recombines TRBV9 with TRBJ2-1; 12 bases agree with TRBD2. V gave up 0 bases and J gave up 4 bases; unmatched junction bases: 2. Germline V gene sequence: CDR1 SGDLS, CDR2 YYNGEE. The CDR3 consists of 16 residues. The CDR3 nucleotides read TGTGCCAGCAGCGTAGTCGGACTAGCGGGATACAATGAGCAGTTCTTC. This gives the protein CASSVVGLAGYNEQFF.

This chain links TRBV5-1 with TRBJ1-1, with D uncertain. Trimming shortened V by 0 bases and J by 0 bases, and 3 bases separated the two germline ends. This CDR3 region has 13 residues. Germline CDR1 reads SGHRS; CDR2 reads YFSETQ. The CDR3 sequence: CASSLGVNTEAFF. The CDR3 DNA follows: TGCGCCAGCAGCTTGGGGGTGAACACTGAAGCTTTCTTT. Looking up the rest from reference TRBV5-1 and TRBJ1-1 gives the full variable domain: KAGVTQTPRYLIKTRGQQVTLSCSPISGHRSVSWYQQTPGQGLQFLFEYFSETQRNKGNFPGRFSGRQFSNSRSEMNVSTLELGDSALYLCASSLGVNTEAFFGQGTRLTVV.

The chain uses TRBV27 and TRBJ2-1; TRBD2 matches 8 bases. V lost 6 bases and J lost 3; bases outside the gene matches: 10. CDR1 and CDR2 from the germline V gene are MNHEY and SMNVEV (reference sequence). This CDR3 region has 16 residues. The CDR3 DNA is TGTGCCAGCAGGGGGAGCGGGAGAGTCGACTACAATGAGCAGTTCTTC. Translation: CASRGSGRVDYNEQFF.